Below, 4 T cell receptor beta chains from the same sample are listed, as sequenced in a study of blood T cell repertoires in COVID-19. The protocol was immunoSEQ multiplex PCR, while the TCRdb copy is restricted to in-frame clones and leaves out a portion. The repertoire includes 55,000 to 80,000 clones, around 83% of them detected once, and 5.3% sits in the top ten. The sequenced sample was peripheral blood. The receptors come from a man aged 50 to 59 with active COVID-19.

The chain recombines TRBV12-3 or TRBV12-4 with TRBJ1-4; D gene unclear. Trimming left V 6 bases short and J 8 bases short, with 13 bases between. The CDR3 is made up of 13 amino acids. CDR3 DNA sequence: TGTGCCAGCAGAGACCAACCCGGGGAAAAACTGTTTTTT. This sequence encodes CASRDQPGEKLFF.

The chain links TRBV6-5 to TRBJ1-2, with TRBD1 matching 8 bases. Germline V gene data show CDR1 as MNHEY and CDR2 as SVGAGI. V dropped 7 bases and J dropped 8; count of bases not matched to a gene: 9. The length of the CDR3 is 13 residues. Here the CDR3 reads CASILAGGLGYTF. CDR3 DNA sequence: TGTGCCAGCATTCTGGCAGGGGGCTTAGGCTACACCTTC.

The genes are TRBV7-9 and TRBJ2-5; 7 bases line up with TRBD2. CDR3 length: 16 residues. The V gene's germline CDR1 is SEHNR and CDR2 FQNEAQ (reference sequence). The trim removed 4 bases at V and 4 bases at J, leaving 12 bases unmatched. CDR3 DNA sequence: TGTGCCAGCAGCTCCGCGTTGGGGGGGAGGCGAGAGACCCAGTACTTC. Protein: CASSSALGGRRETQYF.

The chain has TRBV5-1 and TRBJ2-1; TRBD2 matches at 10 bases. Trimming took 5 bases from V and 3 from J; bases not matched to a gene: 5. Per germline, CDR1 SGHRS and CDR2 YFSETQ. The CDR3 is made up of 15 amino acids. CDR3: CASRRERGGYNEQFF. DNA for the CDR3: TGCGCCAGCAGGCGTGAGCGGGGGGGCTACAATGAGCAGTTCTTC.